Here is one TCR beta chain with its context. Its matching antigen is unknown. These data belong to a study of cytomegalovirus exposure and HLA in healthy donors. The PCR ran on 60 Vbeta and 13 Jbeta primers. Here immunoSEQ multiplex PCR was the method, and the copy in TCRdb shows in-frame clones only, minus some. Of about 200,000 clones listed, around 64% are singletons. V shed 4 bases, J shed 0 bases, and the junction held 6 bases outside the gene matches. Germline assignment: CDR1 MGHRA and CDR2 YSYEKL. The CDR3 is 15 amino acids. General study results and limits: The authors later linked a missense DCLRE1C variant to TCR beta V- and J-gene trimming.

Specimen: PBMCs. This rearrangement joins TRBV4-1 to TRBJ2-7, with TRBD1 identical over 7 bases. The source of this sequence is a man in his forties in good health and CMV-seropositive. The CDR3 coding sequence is TGCGCCAGCAGCCCGACAGGGATGAGCTCCTACGAGCAGTACTTC. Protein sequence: CASSPTGMSSYEQYF.